A single sample is the source of the 23 T cell receptor beta chains below, sequenced in a study of early T cells in non-severe SARS-CoV-2 infection. Each CDR3 protein is one row after TCRdb ran MiXCR on the 5' RACE reads. Of tens of thousands of distinct CDR3 sequences listed, roughly 5.7% are singletons. Source material: whole blood. These receptors all stem from an adult who was a healthcare worker with PCR-confirmed SARS-CoV-2 infection or an uninfected control (not recorded which).

This clonotype was observed a handful of times. The CDR3 sequence is CASSQVYGGSPLHF. The CDR3 coding sequence is TGTGCCAGCAGCCAAGTATACGGGGGTTCACCCCTCCACTTT. This chain joins TRBV14 and TRBJ1-6; maybe TRBD1 (5 bases). This CDR3 comprises 14 residues. The germline V and J ends were trimmed by 1 base and 9 bases, with 10 bases remaining between them. CDR1 and CDR2 from the germline V gene are SGHDN and FVKESK.

V usage is TRBV6-1 and J usage is TRBJ2-7, with 7 bases matching TRBD1. Germline CDR1 reads MNHNS; CDR2 reads SASEGT. Trimming removed 6 bases from V and 3 bases from J; junction bases left unmatched: 8. CDR3 size: 14 residues. The CDR3 DNA reads TGTGCCAGCAGCAACAGGGGCATTTTCTACGAGCAGTACTTC. This encodes CASSNRGIFYEQYF.

In this sample, this clonotype turned up many times. This chain uses TRBV6-2 or TRBV6-3 with TRBJ1-6; perhaps TRBD1 as D (5 bases). The CDR3 extends over 14 amino acids. The germline gives CDR1 MNHEY, CDR2 SVGEGT. V dropped 5 bases and J dropped 7 bases, with 12 bases sitting between them. CDR3 DNA: TGTGCCAGCAGTGAGGGTCGGGACAATTCACCCCTCCACTTT. Encoded protein: CASSEGRDNSPLHF.

This clonotype has a handful of counts. The V and J genes are TRBV28 and TRBJ1-6; D perhaps matches TRBD1 (5 bases). This CDR3 region has 14 residues. Germline CDR1 is MDHEN and CDR2 is SYDVKM. Trimming shortened V by 7 bases and J by 10 bases, and 17 bases separated the two germline ends. This CDR3 is CASISGGGFSPLHF. CDR3 DNA sequence: TGTGCCAGCATCAGTGGTGGGGGGTTCTCACCCCTCCACTTT.

The chain uses TRBV6-5 and TRBJ2-7; the D gene could be TRBD1 or TRBD2 (5 bases each). V lost 6 bases, J lost 3 bases, and 15 bases lay in between. Germline assignment: CDR1 MNHEY and CDR2 SVGAGI. CDR3 length: 14 residues. CDR3 region: CASSPEGRSYEQYF. Written as DNA, the CDR3 is TGTGCCAGCAGCCCAGAGGGACGGAGCTACGAGCAGTACTTC.

The rearrangement links TRBV21-1 to TRBJ2-1. TRBV21-1 is shown as a pseudogene. The CDR3 runs 13 residues. The CDR3 DNA reads TGTGCCAGCACCCGAGAGGATCGGGCTAAGCAGTTCTTC. Its protein is CASTREDRAKQFF.

Many counts were recorded for this clonotype. The chain links TRBV7-9 to TRBJ2-7; unclear D gene. V was pared by 11 bases and J by 13 bases, with 15 bases between. The length of the CDR3 is 9 residues. The germline gives CDR1 SEHNR, CDR2 FQNEAQ (reference sequence). CDR3 in amino acids: CADRFVSYF. In DNA, the CDR3 is TGTGCCGACCGTTTTGTCTCTTACTTC.

Comment on this clonotype: This may stem from a read error, because a much larger clone lies one nucleotide away. This rearrangement joins TRBV5-1 to TRBJ2-3, with D hard to call. The CDR3 totals 12 residues. Germline V gene lookup returns CDR1 SGHRS and CDR2 YFSETQ. The DNA for the CDR3 is TGCGCCAGCAGCTTGGATACAGATTCGCAGTATTTT. It yields the protein CASSLDTDSQYF.

The chain has TRBV6-2 or TRBV6-3 and TRBJ1-5; the D gene is possibly TRBD1 (6 bases). V was clipped by 6 bases and J by 3 bases, with 18 bases between them. CDR1 is MNHEY and CDR2 is SVGEGT in the germline V gene. This CDR3 has 16 residues. CDR3 region: CASRDRLTQVNQPQHF. Here the CDR3 DNA reads TGTGCCAGCAGGGACAGACTCACTCAAGTCAATCAGCCCCAGCATTTT.

This clonotype was counted a few times. The rearrangement uses TRBV19 and TRBJ2-3; unclear D gene. This CDR3 spans 14 amino acids. Trimming cost V 3 bases and J 3 bases, with 10 bases left between them. Germline assignment: CDR1 LNHDA and CDR2 SQIVND (reference sequence). In DNA, the CDR3 is TGTGCCAGTAGTATCAAGTTCGCGACAGATACGCAGTATTTT. Residues: CASSIKFATDTQYF.

At least ten counts were recorded for this clonotype. CDR3 loop: CASSQDESGRYGYTF. CDR3 bases: TGCGCCAGCAGCCAAGATGAGTCAGGAAGATATGGCTACACCTTC. The chain employs TRBV4-3 and TRBJ1-2; D unclear. The CDR3 has 15 residues. Trimming removed 0 bases at V and 5 bases at J, with 13 bases between. Germline CDR1 reads LGHNA; CDR2 reads YSLEER.

This clonotype was counted only a few times. This chain joins TRBV12-3 or TRBV12-4 and TRBJ2-5; 9 bases align to TRBD2. The CDR3 extends over 14 amino acids. The V gene end was trimmed by 4 bases and the J gene end by 5 bases; junction bases not matched to a gene: 5. The CDR3 nucleotides are TGTGCCAGCAGTTCCGGGACTAGCTTGGAGACCCAGTACTTC. Amino acids: CASSSGTSLETQYF.

In this sample, this clonotype turned up a few times. The genes are TRBV28 and TRBJ2-5; tentatively, D is TRBD2 (6 bases). V lost 3 bases to trimming and J lost 1 base, with 15 bases between them. This CDR3 is built from 16 residues. Per germline, CDR1 MDHEN and CDR2 SYDVKM. This CDR3 reads CASSFSGGRVQETQYF. The CDR3 DNA is TGTGCCAGCAGTTTTTCCGGAGGGCGGGTCCAAGAGACCCAGTACTTC.

The sample holds many counts of this clonotype. The chain carries TRBV7-9 and TRBJ1-2; D not certain. Trimming left V 3 bases short and J 4 bases short, with 9 bases between. Germline loops: CDR1 SEHNR, CDR2 FQNEAQ (reference sequence). The CDR3 is 13 residues long. The CDR3 DNA reads TGTGCCAGCAGCTTGGGGAGGGCCTATGGCTACACCTTC. It is translated as CASSLGRAYGYTF.

This clonotype appeared many times. The rearrangement joins TRBV10-3 to TRBJ2-7; no reliable D call. Germline V gene lookup returns CDR1 ENHRY and CDR2 SYGVKD. This CDR3 spans 12 amino acids. V dropped 4 bases and J dropped 0 bases, with 4 bases sitting between them. In nucleotides, the CDR3 is TGTGCCATCAGTGGGGGCTCCTACGAGCAGTACTTC. Translated, it gives CAISGGSYEQYF.

This clonotype showed up many times. The genes are TRBV5-1 and TRBJ2-5, with a weak D call TRBD2 (6 bases). CDR3 length equals 15 residues. Looked up from germline, CDR1 is SGHRS and CDR2 is YFSETQ. Trimming stripped 5 bases from V and 5 bases from J, with 19 bases between. The CDR3 region is CASRIQTRKAETQYF. In DNA form, the CDR3 reads TGCGCCAGCAGGATCCAGACTAGAAAAGCGGAGACCCAGTACTTC.

This clonotype was picked up a small number of times. V is TRBV12-5 and J is TRBJ1-1; possible D gene TRBD1, 5 bases. V was shortened by 1 base and J by 7 bases, with 7 bases between the two germline ends. Germline V CDR1 and CDR2: LGHNT, FRNRAP. The CDR3 sequence is 12 residues long. The CDR3 coding sequence is TGTGCTAGTGGTTTGGGGGGCATTGAAGCTTTCTTT. This translates into CASGLGGIEAFF.

This clonotype occurred many times. This chain links TRBV27 with TRBJ2-7; no clear D gene. The CDR3 runs to 14 residues. Trimming removed 6 bases from V and 0 bases from J, with 12 bases in between. The V gene's germline CDR1 is MNHEY and CDR2 SMNVEV (reference sequence). CDR3 DNA: TGTGCCAGCAGCCCCACCTACCCCTCCTACGAGCAGTACTTC. It is translated as CASSPTYPSYEQYF.

This clonotype was observed a handful of times. The chain is built from TRBV28 and TRBJ2-1; D uncertain. The ends were cut back, 5 bases at V and 4 bases at J, with 15 bases in the middle. This CDR3 comprises 15 residues. The germline V gene encodes CDR1 MDHEN and CDR2 SYDVKM. The CDR3 reads CASSPQVTHYNEQFF. CDR3 bases: TGTGCCAGCAGTCCCCAAGTTACCCATTACAATGAGCAGTTCTTC.

The V and J genes are TRBV20-1 and TRBJ2-4; TRBD1 agrees at 9 bases. CDR1 DFQATT and CDR2 SNEGSKA come from the germline V gene (reference sequence). This CDR3 spans 14 amino acids. Trimming cost V 3 bases and J 4 bases; bases outside gene matches: 4. Here the CDR3 DNA reads TGCAGTGCTAGGCCCGGGACAGGGAAAAACATTCAGTACTTC. It codes for CSARPGTGKNIQYF.

The gene calls are TRBV7-8 and TRBJ2-3, with D possibly being TRBD2 (6 bases). Trimming stripped 0 bases from V and 0 bases from J, with 13 bases between. From germline, CDR1 is SGHVS and CDR2 FQNEAQ. The CDR3 length is 17 residues. CDR3 in DNA: TGTGCCAGCAGCTTAGCGTCTTCGGGAGCGAGCACAGATACGCAGTATTTT. Its protein is CASSLASSGASTDTQYF. The whole variable domain, filled in from reference TRBV7-8 and TRBJ2-3, reads GAGVSQSPRYKVAKRGQDVALRCDPISGHVSLFWYQQALGQGPEFLTYFQNEAQLDKSGLPSDRFFAERPEGSVSTLKIQRTQQEDSAVYLCASSLASSGASTDTQYFGPGTRLTVL.

The table lists this clonotype with a few counts. The chain joins TRBV5-6 to TRBJ1-1; 7 nucleotides line up with TRBD1. Germline V lookup: CDR1 SGHDT, CDR2 YYEEEE. This CDR3 has 15 amino acids. The trim removed 1 base at V and 1 base at J, leaving 4 bases unmatched. The CDR3 protein is CASSLYGTENTEAFF. The CDR3 DNA reads TGTGCCAGCAGCTTGTATGGGACAGAGAACACTGAAGCTTTCTTT.

The chain combines TRBV7-8 with TRBJ2-7; 9 bases agree with TRBD2. The CDR3 extends over 16 amino acids. Germline V gene lookup returns CDR1 SGHVS and CDR2 FQNEAQ. V gave up 4 bases and J gave up 3 bases; unmatched junction bases: 10. CDR3 residues: CASSSGWREGLYEQYF. The CDR3, as DNA: TGTGCCAGCAGCTCGGGGTGGCGGGAGGGCCTCTACGAGCAGTACTTC.